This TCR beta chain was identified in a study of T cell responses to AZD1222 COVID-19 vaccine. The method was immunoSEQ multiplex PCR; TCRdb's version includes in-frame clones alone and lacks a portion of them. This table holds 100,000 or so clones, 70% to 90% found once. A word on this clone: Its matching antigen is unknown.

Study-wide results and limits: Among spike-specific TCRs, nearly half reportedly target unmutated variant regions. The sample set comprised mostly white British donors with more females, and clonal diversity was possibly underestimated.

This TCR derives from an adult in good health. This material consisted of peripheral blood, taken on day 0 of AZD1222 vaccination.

Here the CDR3 DNA reads TGCGCCAGCAGTGAAGGTTCGTACGCTTTCTTT. It encodes CASSEGSYAFF. The chain has TRBV10-2 and TRBJ1-1, with D unclear. The CDR3 has 11 residues. Looked up from germline, CDR1 is WSHSY and CDR2 is SAAADI. Trimming removed 3 bases at V and 11 bases at J, with 10 bases between.